This T cell receptor (beta chain) was recorded in a study of STAT3 mutations in large granular lymphocyte leukemia. Points from the study as a whole: All newly emerging clones after therapy were STAT3 wild type. Differing intervals and regimens complicate linking therapy response to clone burden. Every T-cell large granular lymphocyte leukemia patient had at least one immunodominant TCR beta clonotype. In some patients, a small highly pathogenic clone possibly went undetected.

The germline CDR1 and CDR2 sequences are MRHNA and SNTAGT. This CDR3 has 15 residues. V lost 2 bases, J lost 8 bases, and 15 bases lay in between. TCRbeta libraries averaged roughly 40,000 productive templates per sample. Some clones are missing from TCRdb's copy, which holds only in-frame ones; the method was immunoSEQ multiplex PCR. Seen here are roughly 46,000 clones, about three quarters observed once, and the top ten hold about 0.45%. A note on this clone: Its antigen remains unidentified.

The source of this sequence is a human donor with T large granular lymphocyte leukemia. Some clones in this sample may be carry-over from other donors' samples. The sample consisted of PBMCs. V usage is TRBV6-4 and J usage is TRBJ1-4, with D maybe TRBD1 (5 bases). CDR3 DNA: TGTGCCAGCAGTGACGTCGGCAGGGCGCGAGAAAAACTGTTTTTT. This codes for CASSDVGRAREKLFF.